This TCR beta chain was sequenced in a study of T-cell reconstitution after alpha-beta-depleted transplantation in children. Library preparation (for TCRbeta) was performed with unique molecular identifiers. A single record per CDR3 protein comes from TCRdb applying MiXCR to the PCR reads. The data show more than 550,000 distinct CDR3 sequences, 8% to 11% seen once. This CDR3 has 18 amino acids. Germline-derived CDR1 and CDR2 are SGHAT and FQNNGV. The junction had 9 bases not matched to a gene; V was cut back by 5 bases and J by 0 bases. This clonotype was obtained from a human donor who donated a stem cell graft to a child with acute myeloid leukemia. The specimen comprised PBMCs from the stem cell graft donor, sampled from the stem cell graft. The V call is TRBV11-2, the J call TRBJ2-1; 11 bases line up with TRBD2. The CDR3 here is CASSTRTSGSSSYNEQFF. CDR3 sequence (DNA): TGTGCCAGCAGCACCCGGACTAGCGGGTCGAGCTCCTACAATGAGCAGTTCTTC. Looking up the rest from reference TRBV11-2 and TRBJ2-1 gives the full variable domain: EAGVAQSPRYKIIEKRQSVAFWCNPISGHATLYWYQQILGQGPKLLIQFQNNGVVDDSQLPKDRFSAERLKGVDSTLKIQPAKLEDSAVYLCASSTRTSGSSSYNEQFFGPGTRLTVL.